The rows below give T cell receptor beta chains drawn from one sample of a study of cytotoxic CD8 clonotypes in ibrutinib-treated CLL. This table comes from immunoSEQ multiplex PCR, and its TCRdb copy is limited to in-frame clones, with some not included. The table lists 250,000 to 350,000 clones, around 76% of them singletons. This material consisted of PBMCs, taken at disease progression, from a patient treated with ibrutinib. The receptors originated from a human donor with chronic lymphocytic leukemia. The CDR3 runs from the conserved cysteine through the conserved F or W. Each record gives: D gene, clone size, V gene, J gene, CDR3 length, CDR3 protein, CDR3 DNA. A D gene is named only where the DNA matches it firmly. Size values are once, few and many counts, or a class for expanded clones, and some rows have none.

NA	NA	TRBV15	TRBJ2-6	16	CATSRDSGSGANVLTF	TGTGCCACCAGCAGAGATAGCGGATCTGGGGCCAACGTCCTGACTTTC
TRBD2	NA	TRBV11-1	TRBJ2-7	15	CASSRLGLAAYEQYF	TGTGCCAGCAGCCGGCTTGGACTAGCGGCCTACGAGCAGTACTTC
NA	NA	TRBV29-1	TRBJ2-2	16	CSVEVKARIGTGELFF	TGCAGCGTTGAAGTAAAGGCCCGGATTGGGACCGGGGAGCTGTTTTTT
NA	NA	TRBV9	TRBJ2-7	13	CASSPRLAYEQYF	TGTGCCAGCAGCCCACGACTGGCCTACGAGCAGTACTTC
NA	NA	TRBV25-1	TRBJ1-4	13	CASEDANNEKLFF	TGTGCCAGCGAGGACGCGAATAATGAAAAACTGTTTTTT
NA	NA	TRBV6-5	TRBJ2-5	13	CASSPPWGETQYF	TGTGCCAGCAGTCCCCCCTGGGGGGAGACCCAGTACTTC
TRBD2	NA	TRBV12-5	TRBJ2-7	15	CASGRAGEGAYEQYF	TGTGCTAGTGGTAGGGCGGGGGAAGGGGCTTACGAGCAGTACTTC
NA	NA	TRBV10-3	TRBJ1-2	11	CAIYSLDGYTF	TGTGCCATCTACTCCCTAGATGGCTACACCTTC
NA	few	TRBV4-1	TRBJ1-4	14	CASSQVGRGEKLFF	TGCGCCAGCAGCCAAGTGGGAAGGGGTGAAAAACTGTTTTTT
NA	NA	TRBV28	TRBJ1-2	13	CATRGGTNYGYTF	TGTGCCACCCGTGGGGGTACTAACTATGGCTACACCTTC
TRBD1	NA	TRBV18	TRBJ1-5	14	CASSDRGSNQPQHF	TGTGCCAGCTCAGACAGGGGAAGCAATCAGCCCCAGCATTTT
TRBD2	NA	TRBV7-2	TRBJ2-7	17	CASSRGGDFGPRYEQYF	TGTGCCAGCAGCCGTGGGGGGGACTTTGGGCCCCGCTACGAGCAGTACTTC
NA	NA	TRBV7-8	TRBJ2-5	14	CASSLALFGETQYF	TGTGCCAGCAGCTTAGCGTTATTCGGAGAGACCCAGTACTTC
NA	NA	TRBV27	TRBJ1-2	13	CASSLWGNYGYTF	TGTGCCAGCAGTTTATGGGGAAACTATGGCTACACCTTC
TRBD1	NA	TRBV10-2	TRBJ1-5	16	CASSPGTGLGNQPQHF	TGCGCCAGCAGCCCCGGGACAGGGCTGGGCAATCAGCCCCAGCATTTT
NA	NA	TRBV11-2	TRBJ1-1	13	CASSPGGGAEAFF	TGTGCCAGCAGCCCCGGAGGAGGAGCTGAAGCTTTCTTT
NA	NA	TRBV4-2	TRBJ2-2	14	CASSQEEYTGELFF	TGTGCCAGCAGCCAAGAAGAATACACCGGGGAGCTGTTTTTT
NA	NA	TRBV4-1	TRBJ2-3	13	CASSRSFTDTQYF	TGCGCCAGCAGCCGGAGTTTCACAGATACGCAGTATTTT
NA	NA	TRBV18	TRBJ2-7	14	CASSLIGGTGEQYF	TGTGCCAGCTCACTGATAGGAGGTACGGGAGAGCAGTACTTC
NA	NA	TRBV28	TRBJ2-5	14	CASSGSDGPETQYF	TGTGCCAGCAGTGGCTCGGACGGACCAGAGACCCAGTACTTC
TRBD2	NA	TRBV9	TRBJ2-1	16	CASSQSGVSSYNEQFF	TGTGCCAGCAGCCAGAGCGGGGTTTCCTCCTACAATGAGCAGTTCTTC
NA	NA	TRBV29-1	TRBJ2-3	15	CSVALGTASTDTQYF	TGCAGCGTAGCCCTCGGGACGGCTAGCACAGATACGCAGTATTTT
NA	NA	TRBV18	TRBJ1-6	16	CASSLIEGVVHSPLHF	TGTGCCAGCTCTCTCATCGAAGGGGTGGTGCATTCACCCCTCCACTTT
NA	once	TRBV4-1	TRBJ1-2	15	CASSRNRVSERGYTF	TGCGCCAGCAGCCGGAACAGGGTGTCGGAGAGGGGCTACACCTTC
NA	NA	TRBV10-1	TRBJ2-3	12	CASSGYRDTQYF	TGCGCCAGCAGTGGATACCGGGATACGCAGTATTTT
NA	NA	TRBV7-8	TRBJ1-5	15	CASSLEAGVNQPQHF	TGTGCCAGCAGCTTAGAGGCAGGGGTCAATCAGCCCCAGCATTTT
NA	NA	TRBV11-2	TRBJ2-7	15	CASSSTGFSSYEQYF	TGTGCCAGCAGCTCAACCGGGTTTAGCTCCTACGAGCAGTACTTC
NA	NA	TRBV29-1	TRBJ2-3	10	CSVTIDTQYF	TGCAGCGTTACAATCGATACGCAGTATTTT